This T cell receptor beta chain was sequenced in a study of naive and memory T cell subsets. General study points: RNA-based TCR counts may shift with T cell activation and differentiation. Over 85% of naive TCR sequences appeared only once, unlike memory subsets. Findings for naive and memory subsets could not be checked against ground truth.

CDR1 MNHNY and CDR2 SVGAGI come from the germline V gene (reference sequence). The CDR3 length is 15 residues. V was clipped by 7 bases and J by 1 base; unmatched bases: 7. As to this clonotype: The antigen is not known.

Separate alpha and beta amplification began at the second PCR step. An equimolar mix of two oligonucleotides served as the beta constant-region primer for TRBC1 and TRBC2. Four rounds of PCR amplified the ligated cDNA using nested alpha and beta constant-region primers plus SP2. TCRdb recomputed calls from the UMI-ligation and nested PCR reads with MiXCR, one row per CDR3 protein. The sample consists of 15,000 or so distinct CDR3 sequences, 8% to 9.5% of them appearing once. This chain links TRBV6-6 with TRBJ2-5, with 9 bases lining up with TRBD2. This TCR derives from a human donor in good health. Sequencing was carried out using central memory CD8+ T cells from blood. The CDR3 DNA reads TGTGCCAGCACCGCTAGCGGGACGGGCCAAGAGACCCAGTACTTC. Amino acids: CASTASGTGQETQYF.